This record looks at one T cell receptor (beta chain) sequence and its context. The antigen this receptor binds is unknown. No base quality information exists; no much larger clone differs at one position. These data belong to a study of identical twins' blood T cells (dated by TCRdb to the early 2010s). Notes on the research overall: Around 50 million Illumina reads were obtained across roughly 12 libraries, comprising six alpha-chain and six beta-chain libraries. Using next-generation sequencing, the study compared the TCR alpha and beta chain repertoires of three pairs of monozygous twins to assess how genetics influences repertoire formation.

General findings and caveats noted by the study authors: V gene usage, even among non-selected out-of-frame TCRbeta clonotypes, was reported to be markedly more similar within twin pairs than between unrelated donors. The study stated that the proposed role of the TCRalpha J segment in MHC recognition during thymic selection needs to be validated by independent studies. How many CDR3 clonotypes two donors shared depended mainly on the product of their cloneset sizes, and the twins did not clearly stray from this trend. Because the twins were reared together, environmental influences could not be ruled out as the explanation for twin similarity. Among the most abundant TCRbeta clonotypes, each donor shared more CDR3 sequences with her twin than with unrelated donors.

The library was produced with 5' RACE. For sequencing, an Illumina Genome Analyzer IIx was employed. RNA-based TCR cDNA libraries were prepared by a previously described protocol with several modifications. To prevent cross-contamination, sample-specific barcodes were added to both ends of each TCR cDNA library during cDNA synthesis and amplification. On the authors' methods: Between about 90,000 and nearly 500,000 clonotypes were identified per individual, and roughly 2.2 to 3.6 million CDR3-containing reads were obtained per library. Reads with improper barcode index combinations were discarded, and clonesets were then built for each library with the MiTCR software. While assembling CDR3 clonotypes, MiTCR corrected PCR and sequencing errors and either filtered or rescued low-quality reads. Artificial out-of-frame clonotypes were removed by being mapped to in-frame sequences, with one indel in the CDR3 allowed. Similarity in V and J gene usage between donors was calculated as the Jensen-Shannon divergence divided by the mean entropy. The raw public reads went through TCRdb reprocessing: fastp at Q25, MiXCR clone calling, in-frame beta chains kept. Each entry is one CDR3 protein sequence, shown with its most common DNA and genes. TCRdb, not the original authors, processed these V and J calls. The sample data list 350,000 to 400,000 distinct CDR3 sequences, and 28% of these were observed just once. Of the sample, 6.1% falls within the top ten clones.

The donors were six healthy women who made up three monozygous twin pairs. All three twin pairs had been reared together, and it was thought likely that the same infectious agents and vaccines had been met by these twin pairs. TCR cDNA libraries were prepared from RNA that was isolated from peripheral blood mononuclear cells. Looking up the germline V gene yields CDR1 SGHTA and CDR2 FQGNSA. The junction shows trimming of 1 base on V and 6 bases on J, and the gene matches do not reach 4 bases of it. Spanning cysteine to phenylalanine, the CDR3 consists of 15 amino acids. The sequence is cut down to CDR3 DNA, 45 bases in frame from base 1.

The receptor was isolated from a woman between 18 and 50 years old in good health. Material: PBMCs. Recombination joined TRBV7-2 with TRBJ1-5; a stretch of 9 junction bases matches TRBD1. The bases are TGTGCCAGCAGCTTAGGACAGGGGGTGGCTCAGCCCCAGCATTTT. This translates into CASSLGQGVAQPQHF.